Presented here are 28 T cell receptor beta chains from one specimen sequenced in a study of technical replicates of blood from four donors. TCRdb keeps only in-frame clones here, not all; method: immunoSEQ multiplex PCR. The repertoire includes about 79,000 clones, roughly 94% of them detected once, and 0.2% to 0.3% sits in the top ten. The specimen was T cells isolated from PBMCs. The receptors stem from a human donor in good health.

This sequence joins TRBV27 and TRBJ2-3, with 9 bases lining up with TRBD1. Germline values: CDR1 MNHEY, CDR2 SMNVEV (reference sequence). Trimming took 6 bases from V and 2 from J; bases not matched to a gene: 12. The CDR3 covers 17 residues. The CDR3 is CASSPRGEQGATDTQYF. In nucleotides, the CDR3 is TGTGCCAGCAGCCCGAGGGGTGAACAGGGGGCCACAGATACGCAGTATTTT.

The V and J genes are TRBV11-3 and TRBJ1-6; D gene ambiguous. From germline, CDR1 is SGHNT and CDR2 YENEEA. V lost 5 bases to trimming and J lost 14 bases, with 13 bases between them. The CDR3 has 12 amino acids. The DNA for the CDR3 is TGTGCCAGCAGCCCCGCGGGGATCACCCTCCACTTT. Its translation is CASSPAGITLHF.

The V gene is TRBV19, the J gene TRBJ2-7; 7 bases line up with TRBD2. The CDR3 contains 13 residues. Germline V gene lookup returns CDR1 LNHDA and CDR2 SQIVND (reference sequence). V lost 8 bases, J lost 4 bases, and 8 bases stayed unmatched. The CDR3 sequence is CASGASGAYEQYF. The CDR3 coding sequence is TGTGCCAGTGGAGCTAGCGGAGCTTACGAGCAGTACTTC.

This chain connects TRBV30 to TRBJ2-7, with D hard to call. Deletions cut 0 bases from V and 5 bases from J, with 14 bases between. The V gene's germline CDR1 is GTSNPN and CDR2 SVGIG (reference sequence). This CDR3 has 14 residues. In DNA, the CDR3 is TGTGCCTGGAGTGTACCACATCTCCTCGACGAGCAGTACTTC. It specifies CAWSVPHLLDEQYF.

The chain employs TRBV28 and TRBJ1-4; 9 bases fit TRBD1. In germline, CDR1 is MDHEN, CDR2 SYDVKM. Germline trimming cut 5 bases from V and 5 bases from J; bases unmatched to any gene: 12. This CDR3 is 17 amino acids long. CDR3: CASSPPPRTGENEKLFF. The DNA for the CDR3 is TGTGCCAGCAGTCCGCCCCCCAGGACAGGGGAAAATGAAAAACTGTTTTTT. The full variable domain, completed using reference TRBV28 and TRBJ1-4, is DVKVTQSSRYLVKRTGEKVFLECVQDMDHENMFWYRQDPGLGLRLIYFSYDVKMKEKGDIPEGYSVSREKKERFSLILESASTNQTSMYLCASSPPPRTGENEKLFFGSGTQLSVL.

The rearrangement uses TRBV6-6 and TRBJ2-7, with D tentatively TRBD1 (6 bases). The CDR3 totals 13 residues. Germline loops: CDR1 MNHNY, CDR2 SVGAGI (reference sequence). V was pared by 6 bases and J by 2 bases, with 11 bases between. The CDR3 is CASSRDKPYEQYF. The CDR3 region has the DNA TGTGCCAGCAGCCGGGACAAACCCTACGAGCAGTACTTC.

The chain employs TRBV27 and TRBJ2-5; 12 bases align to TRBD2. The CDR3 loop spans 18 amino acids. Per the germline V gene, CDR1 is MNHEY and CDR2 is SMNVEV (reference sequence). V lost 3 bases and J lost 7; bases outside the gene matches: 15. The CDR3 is CASSFRGLAGIGNWTQYF. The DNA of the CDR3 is TGTGCCAGCAGTTTCAGAGGACTAGCGGGGATAGGAAATTGGACCCAGTACTTC.

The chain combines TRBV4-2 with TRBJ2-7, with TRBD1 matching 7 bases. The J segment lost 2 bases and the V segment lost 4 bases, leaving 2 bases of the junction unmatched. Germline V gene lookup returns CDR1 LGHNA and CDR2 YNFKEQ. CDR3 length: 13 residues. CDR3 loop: CASSLGQTYEQYF. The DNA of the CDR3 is TGTGCCAGCAGCCTGGGACAGACCTACGAGCAGTACTTC.

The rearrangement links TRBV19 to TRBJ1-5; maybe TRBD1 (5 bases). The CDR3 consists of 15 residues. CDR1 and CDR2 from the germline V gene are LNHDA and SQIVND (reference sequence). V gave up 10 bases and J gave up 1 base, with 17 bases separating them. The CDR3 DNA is TGTGCCACCGCTACTCGGGGGTTGAGCAATCAGCCCCAGCATTTT. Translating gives CATATRGLSNQPQHF.

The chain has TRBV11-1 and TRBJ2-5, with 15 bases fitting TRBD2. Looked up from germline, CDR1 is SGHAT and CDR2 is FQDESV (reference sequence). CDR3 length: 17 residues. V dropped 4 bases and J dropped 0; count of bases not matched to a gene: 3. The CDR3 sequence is CASSSGTSGGNQETQYF. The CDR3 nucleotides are TGTGCCAGCAGCTCCGGGACTAGCGGGGGGAACCAAGAGACCCAGTACTTC. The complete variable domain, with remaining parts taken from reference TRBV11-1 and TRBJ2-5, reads EAEVAQSPRYKITEKSQAVAFWCDPISGHATLYWYRQILGQGPELLVQFQDESVVDDSQLPKDRFSAERLKGVDSTLKIQPAELGDSAMYLCASSSGTSGGNQETQYFGPGTRLLVL.

Written as DNA, the CDR3 is TGCAGCGTTGGGCAAGCGGGAGGATGGGGGGAGCTGTTTTTT. It specifies CSVGQAGGWGELFF. J is TRBJ2-2 and V is TRBV29-1; 9 nucleotides align to TRBD2. The length of the CDR3 is 14 residues. CDR1 is SQVTM and CDR2 is ANQGSEA in the germline V gene. With 4 bases clipped from V and 8 bases from J, the junction kept 8 bases outside the gene matches.

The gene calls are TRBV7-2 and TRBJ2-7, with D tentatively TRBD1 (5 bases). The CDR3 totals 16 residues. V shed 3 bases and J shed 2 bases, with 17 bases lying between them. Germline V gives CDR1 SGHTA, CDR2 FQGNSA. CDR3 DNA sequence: TGTGCCAGCAGCTTCCTCCCTACGGCGGACACCTACGAGCAGTACTTC. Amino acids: CASSFLPTADTYEQYF.

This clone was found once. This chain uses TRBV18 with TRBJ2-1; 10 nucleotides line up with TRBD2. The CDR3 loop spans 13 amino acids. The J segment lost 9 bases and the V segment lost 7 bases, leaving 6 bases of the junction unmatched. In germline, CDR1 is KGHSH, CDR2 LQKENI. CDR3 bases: TGTGCCAGCTTGATGGGACTAGCGATTGAGCAGTTCTTC. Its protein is CASLMGLAIEQFF.

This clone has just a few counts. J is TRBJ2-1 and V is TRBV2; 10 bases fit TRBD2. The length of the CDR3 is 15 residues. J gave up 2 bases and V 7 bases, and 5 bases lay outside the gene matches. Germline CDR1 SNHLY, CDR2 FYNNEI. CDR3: CASKASGSPYNEQFF. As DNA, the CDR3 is TGTGCCAGCAAAGCTAGCGGGAGCCCCTACAATGAGCAGTTCTTC.

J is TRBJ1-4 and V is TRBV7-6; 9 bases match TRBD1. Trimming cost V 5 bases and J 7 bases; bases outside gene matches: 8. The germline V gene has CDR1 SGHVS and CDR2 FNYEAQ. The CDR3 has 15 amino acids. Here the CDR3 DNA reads TGTGCCAGCAGCGGGGACAGGGAAACCGGTGAAAAACTGTTTTTT. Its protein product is CASSGDRETGEKLFF.

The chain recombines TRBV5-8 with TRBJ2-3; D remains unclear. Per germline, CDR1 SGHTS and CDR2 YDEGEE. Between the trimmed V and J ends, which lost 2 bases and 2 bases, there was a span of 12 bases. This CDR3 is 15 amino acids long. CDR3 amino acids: CASSFPILDTDTQYF. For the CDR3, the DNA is TGTGCCAGCAGCTTCCCTATTCTAGACACAGATACGCAGTATTTT. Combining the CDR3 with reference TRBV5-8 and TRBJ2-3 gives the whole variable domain EAGVTQSPTHLIKTRGQQATLRCSPISGHTSVYWYQQALGLGLQFLLWYDEGEERNRGNFPPRFSGRQFPNYSSELNVNALELEDSALYLCASSFPILDTDTQYFGPGTRLTVL.

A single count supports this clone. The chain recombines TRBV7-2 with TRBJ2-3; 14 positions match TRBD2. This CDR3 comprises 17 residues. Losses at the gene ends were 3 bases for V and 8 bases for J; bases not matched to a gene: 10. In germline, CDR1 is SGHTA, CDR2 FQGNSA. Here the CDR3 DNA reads TGTGCCAGCAGCTTCTGGAGGACTAGCGGGAGGACAACTACGCAGTATTTT. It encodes CASSFWRTSGRTTTQYF.

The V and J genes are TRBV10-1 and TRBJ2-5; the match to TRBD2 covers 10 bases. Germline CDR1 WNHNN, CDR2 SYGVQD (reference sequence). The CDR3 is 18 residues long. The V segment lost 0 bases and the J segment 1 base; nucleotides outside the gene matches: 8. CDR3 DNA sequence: TGCGCCAGCAGTGAGTCAAGGGATAGCGGGGGGCTCCAAGAGACCCAGTACTTC. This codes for CASSESRDSGGLQETQYF.

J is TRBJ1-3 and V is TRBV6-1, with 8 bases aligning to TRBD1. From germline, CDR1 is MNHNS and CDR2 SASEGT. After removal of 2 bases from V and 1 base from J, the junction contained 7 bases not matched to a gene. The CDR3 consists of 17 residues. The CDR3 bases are TGTGCCAGCAGTGAATGGCAGGGGGCTGTGTCTGGAAACACCATATATTTT. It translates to CASSEWQGAVSGNTIYF.

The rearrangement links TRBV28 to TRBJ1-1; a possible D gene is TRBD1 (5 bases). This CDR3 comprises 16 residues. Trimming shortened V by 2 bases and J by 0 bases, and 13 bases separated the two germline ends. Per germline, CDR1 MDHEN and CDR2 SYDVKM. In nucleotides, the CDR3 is TGTGCCAGCAGTTTAGGCAGGGCGTTGATGAACACTGAAGCTTTCTTT. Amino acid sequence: CASSLGRALMNTEAFF.

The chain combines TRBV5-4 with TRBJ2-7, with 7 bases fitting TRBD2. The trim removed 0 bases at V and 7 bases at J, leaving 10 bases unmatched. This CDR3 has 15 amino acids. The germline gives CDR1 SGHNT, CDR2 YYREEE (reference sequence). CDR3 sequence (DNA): TGTGCCAGCAGCTTGGATATCGGGAGGCCCAATGAGCAGTACTTC. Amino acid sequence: CASSLDIGRPNEQYF.

This chain's CDR3 is CASSFKPQQGRTNEKLFF. The CDR3 DNA is TGTGCCAGCAGCTTTAAGCCCCAACAGGGACGAACTAATGAAAAACTGTTTTTT. The chain is built from TRBV7-6 and TRBJ1-4; a weak D match, TRBD1 (6 bases). The CDR3 has 18 amino acids. V was cut by 3 bases and J by 1 base, with 18 bases left in between. CDR1 is SGHVS, CDR2 FNYEAQ, per germline. The variable domain in full, completed from reference TRBV7-6 and TRBJ1-4, reads GAGVSQSPRYKVTKRGQDVALRCDPISGHVSLYWYRQALGQGPEFLTYFNYEAQQDKSGLPNDRFSAERPEGSISTLTIQRTEQRDSAMYRCASSFKPQQGRTNEKLFFGSGTQLSVL.

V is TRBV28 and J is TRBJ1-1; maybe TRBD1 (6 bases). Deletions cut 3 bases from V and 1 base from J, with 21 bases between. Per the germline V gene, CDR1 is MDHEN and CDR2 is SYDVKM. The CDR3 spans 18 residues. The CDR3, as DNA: TGTGCCAGCAGTTTCCACTCGGGAGGACAGCTGAGGAACACTGAAGCTTTCTTT. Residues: CASSFHSGGQLRNTEAFF.

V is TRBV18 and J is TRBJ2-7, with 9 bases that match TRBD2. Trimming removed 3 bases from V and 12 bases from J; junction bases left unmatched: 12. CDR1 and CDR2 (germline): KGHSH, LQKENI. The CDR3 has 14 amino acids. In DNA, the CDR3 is TGTGCCAGCTCACCTGGGACTAGCCCTGTCCCGTTGTACTTC. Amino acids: CASSPGTSPVPLYF. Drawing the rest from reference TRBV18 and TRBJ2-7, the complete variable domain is NAGVMQNPRHLVRRRGQEARLRCSPMKGHSHVYWYRQLPEEGLKFMVYLQKENIIDESGMPKERFSAEFPKEGPSILRIQQVVRGDSAAYFCASSPGTSPVPLYFGPGTRLTVT.

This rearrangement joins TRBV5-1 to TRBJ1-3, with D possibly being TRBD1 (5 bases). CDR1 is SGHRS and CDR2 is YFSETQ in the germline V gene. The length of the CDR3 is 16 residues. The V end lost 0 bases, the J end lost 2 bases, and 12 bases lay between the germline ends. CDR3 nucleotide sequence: TGCGCCAGCAGCTTGGGGGAAGCGGGGCCTGGAAACACCATATATTTT. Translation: CASSLGEAGPGNTIYF.

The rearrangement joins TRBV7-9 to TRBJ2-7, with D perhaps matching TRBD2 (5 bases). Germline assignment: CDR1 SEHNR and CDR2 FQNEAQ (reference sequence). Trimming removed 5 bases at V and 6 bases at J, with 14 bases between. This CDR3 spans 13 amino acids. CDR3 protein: CASSSGLLREQYF. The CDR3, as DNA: TGTGCCAGCAGCAGCGGCCTTCTTCGCGAGCAGTACTTC. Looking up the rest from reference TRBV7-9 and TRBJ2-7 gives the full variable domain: DTGVSQNPRHKITKRGQNVTFRCDPISEHNRLYWYRQTLGQGPEFLTYFQNEAQLEKSRLLSDRFSAERPKGSFSTLEIQRTEQGDSAMYLCASSSGLLREQYFGPGTRLTVT.

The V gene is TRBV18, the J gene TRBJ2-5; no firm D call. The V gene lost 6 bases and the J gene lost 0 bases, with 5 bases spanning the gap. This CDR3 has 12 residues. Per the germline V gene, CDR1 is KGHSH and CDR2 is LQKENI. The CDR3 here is CASSLYQETQYF. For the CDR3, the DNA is TGTGCCAGCTCCCTGTACCAAGAGACCCAGTACTTC.

The CDR3 here is CASSEPGTAPDTQYF. CDR3 bases: TGTGCCAGCAGTGAACCGGGGACAGCACCAGATACGCAGTATTTT. This chain connects TRBV6-1 to TRBJ2-3, with 7 bases lining up with TRBD1. Trimming removed 2 bases from V and 4 bases from J; junction bases left unmatched: 6. CDR1 and CDR2 from the germline V gene are MNHNS and SASEGT. This CDR3 has 15 amino acids.